Described below is a single T cell receptor (beta chain) sequence and its context. The source of the sample is a study of blood T cell repertoires in COVID-19. As for the study in general: COVID-19 samples from acute and convalescent phases originated in the United States, Italy and Spain. PBMCs, B-cell-depleted T cells, or T cells were the source of the cDNA or gDNA that made up the material.

Germline loops: CDR1 SGHTA, CDR2 FQGNSA. Deletions cut 1 base from V and 7 bases from J, with 10 bases between. This CDR3 comprises 14 residues. How the authors handled the data: The assay estimated nucleated cells by amplifying reference gene primers. Produced via immunoSEQ multiplex PCR; TCRdb's table is partial and in-frame only. V, J and clone size reflect that table, while D and trimming were determined from the DNA. Found here are approximately 99,000 clones, 65% to 80% of them singletons; the top ten hold about 1.8%. The sequencing sample was made of peripheral blood. The chain is built from TRBV7-2 and TRBJ2-2; tentatively, D is TRBD1 (5 bases). The origin of this receptor is a woman in her thirties or forties with acute or convalescent COVID-19. The CDR3 protein is CASSLVQGGGELFF. The CDR3 coding sequence is TGTGCCAGCAGCTTAGTTCAGGGTGGCGGGGAGCTGTTTTTT. Full variable domain (rest looked up from reference TRBV7-2 and TRBJ2-2): GAGVSQSPSNKVTEKGKDVELRCDPISGHTALYWYRQSLGQGLEFLIYFQGNSAPDKSGLPSDRFSAERTGGSVSTLTIQRTQQEDSAVYLCASSLVQGGGELFFGEGSRLTVL.